The source of this T cell receptor (beta chain) is a study of radiation and T cells in renal cell carcinoma. V lost 10 bases to trimming and J lost 0 bases, with 13 bases between them. There are 13 residues in the CDR3. Germline V lookup: CDR1 ENHRY, CDR2 SYGVKD. Time point defined: blood 2 weeks post-SBRT. As for treatment: 15 Gy SBRT to primary tumor, nephrectomy 4 weeks later. Radiation-treated patients gave blood at baseline, week 2 and week 4. Clear cell pathology was present in this patient's renal cell carcinoma. Clones were sequenced by immunoSEQ multiplex PCR, and TCRdb holds only the in-frame ones, with some missing. Among tens of thousands of clones, about 80% were seen once, and the ten largest hold around 30%.

This chain joins TRBV10-3 and TRBJ2-7, with D uncertain. Sequenced here: blood, sampled from a patient whose treatment included radiotherapy and nephrectomy. This clonotype originated in a woman in her seventies with renal cell carcinoma. The CDR3 sequence is CATQVLSSYEQYF. CDR3 sequence (DNA): TGTGCCACCCAGGTCCTGAGCTCCTACGAGCAGTACTTC.